This T cell receptor beta chain came from a study of OX40 agonist ivuxolimab in advanced cancers. The repertoire was sequenced with immunoSEQ multiplex PCR; TCRdb's copy has only in-frame clones and lacks some. The sample carries around 92,000 clones, 94% recorded once. This TCR was recovered from an adult with an advanced solid tumor such as melanoma, head and neck, liver or kidney cancer. Here the sequenced sample was CD4+ or CD8+ T cells sorted from blood, taken in a trial of the OX40 agonist ivuxolimab.

CDR3 loop: CASSYSDSINTEAFF. The CDR3 nucleotides read TGTGCCAGCAGTTACTCGGACAGCATAAACACTGAAGCTTTCTTT. The V and J genes are TRBV6-5 and TRBJ1-1, with D maybe TRBD1 (6 bases). Germline V CDR1 and CDR2: MNHEY, SVGAGI. Trimming took 0 bases from V and 2 from J, leaving 10 bases between them. This CDR3 is 15 amino acids long.